A single T cell receptor (beta chain) is shown here with its context. As yet, its antigen is unknown. For the second PCR, which ran for 7 to 11 cycles, a sample-barcoded 5' primer and a J-beta primer mix were used. One entry per CDR3 protein, called by TCRdb with MiXCR from the 5' RACE reads. The sample yields 1.2 million to 1.5 million distinct CDR3 sequences, around 59% seen once. V was cut by 2 bases and J by 4 bases, with 17 bases left in between. This CDR3 region has 16 residues. Germline assignment: CDR1 LGHNA and CDR2 YSLEER. This specimen comes from a study of blood T cells in healthy people across ages. Whole-study results and caveats: PBMCs were not sorted, which prevented a conclusive comparison of naive versus antigen-experienced cells.

The sequence was collected from a man between 18 and 29 years old in good health. The sample consisted of blood. This chain uses TRBV4-3 with TRBJ1-2; D ambiguous. The CDR3, as DNA: TGCGCCAGCAGCCAAAGCCGGGTGGGTATTGGCTATGGCTACACCTTC. Amino acid sequence: CASSQSRVGIGYGYTF.